This entry features one TCR beta chain sequence. The antigen is not known. The sample belongs to a study of beta chain features in type 1 diabetes. Whole-study findings and limits: cDNA-based reads could over-represent cells with high TCR expression.

The CDR3 is 16 residues long. V lost 2 bases, J lost 3 bases, and 17 bases lay in between. Per germline, CDR1 MNHNY and CDR2 SVGAGI (reference sequence). Every bit of the isolated RNA underwent reverse transcription, so sequencing read expressed TCRB transcripts. Using immunoSEQ multiplex PCR, the repertoire was profiled, and TCRdb retains in-frame clones only, with some absent. The sample contains approximately 250,000 clones, 11% to 15% of which appear only once. Sequencing was performed on naive CD4+ T cells from blood. This sequence originates from a woman in her 40s in good health. The genes are TRBV6-6 and TRBJ2-7; tentatively, D is TRBD1 (7 bases). The CDR3 nucleotides read TGTGCCAGCAGTTACGGGGGACAGAGGGGGGACTACGAGCAGTACTTC. As protein: CASSYGGQRGDYEQYF.